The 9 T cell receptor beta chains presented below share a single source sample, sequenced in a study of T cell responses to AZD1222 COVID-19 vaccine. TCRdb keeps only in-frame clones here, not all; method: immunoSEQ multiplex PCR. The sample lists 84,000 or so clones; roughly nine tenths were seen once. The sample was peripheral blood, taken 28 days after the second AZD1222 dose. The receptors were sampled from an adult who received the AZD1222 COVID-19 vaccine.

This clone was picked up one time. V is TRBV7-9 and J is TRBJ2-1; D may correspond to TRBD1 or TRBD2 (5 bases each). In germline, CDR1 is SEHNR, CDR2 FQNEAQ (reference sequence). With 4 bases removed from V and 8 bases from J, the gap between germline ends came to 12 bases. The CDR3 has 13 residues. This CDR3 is CASSSGRRYEQFF. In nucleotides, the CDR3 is TGTGCCAGCAGCTCGGGACGACGTTATGAGCAGTTCTTC.

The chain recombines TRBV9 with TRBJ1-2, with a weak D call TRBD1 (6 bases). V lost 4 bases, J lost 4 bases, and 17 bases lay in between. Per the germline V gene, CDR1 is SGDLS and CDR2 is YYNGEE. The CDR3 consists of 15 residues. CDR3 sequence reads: CASSTQIGTTYGYTF. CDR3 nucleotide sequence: TGTGCCAGCAGCACCCAGATCGGGACAACCTATGGCTACACCTTC.

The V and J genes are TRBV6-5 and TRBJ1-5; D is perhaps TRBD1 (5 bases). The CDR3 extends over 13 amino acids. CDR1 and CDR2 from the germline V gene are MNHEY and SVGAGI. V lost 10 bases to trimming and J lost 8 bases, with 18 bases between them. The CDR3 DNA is TGTGCCACCGCGGACACCCGGGACGAGCCCCAGCATTTT. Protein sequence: CATADTRDEPQHF.

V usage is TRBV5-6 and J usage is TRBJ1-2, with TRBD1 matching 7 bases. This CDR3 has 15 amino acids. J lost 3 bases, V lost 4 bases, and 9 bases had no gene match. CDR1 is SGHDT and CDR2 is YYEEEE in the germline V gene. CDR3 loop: CASSELSGTDYGYTF. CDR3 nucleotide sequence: TGTGCCAGCAGCGAATTATCCGGGACAGACTATGGCTACACCTTC. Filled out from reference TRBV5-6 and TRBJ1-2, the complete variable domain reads DAGVTQSPTHLIKTRGQQVTLRCSPKSGHDTVSWYQQALGQGPQFIFQYYEEEERQRGNFPDRFSGHQFPNYSSELNVNALLLGDSALYLCASSELSGTDYGYTFGSGTRLTVV.

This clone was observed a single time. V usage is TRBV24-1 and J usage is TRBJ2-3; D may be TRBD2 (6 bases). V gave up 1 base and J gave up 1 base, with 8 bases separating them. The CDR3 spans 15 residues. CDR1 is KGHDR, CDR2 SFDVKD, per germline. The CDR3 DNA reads TGTGCCACCAGTGATTTTAGGGAGGGCACAGATACGCAGTATTTT. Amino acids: CATSDFREGTDTQYF.

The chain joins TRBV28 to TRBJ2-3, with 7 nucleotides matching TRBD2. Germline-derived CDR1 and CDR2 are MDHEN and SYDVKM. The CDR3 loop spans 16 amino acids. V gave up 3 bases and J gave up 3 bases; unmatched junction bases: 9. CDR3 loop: CASSFPLWEGTDTQYF. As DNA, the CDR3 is TGTGCCAGCAGTTTCCCATTGTGGGAGGGGACAGATACGCAGTATTTT.

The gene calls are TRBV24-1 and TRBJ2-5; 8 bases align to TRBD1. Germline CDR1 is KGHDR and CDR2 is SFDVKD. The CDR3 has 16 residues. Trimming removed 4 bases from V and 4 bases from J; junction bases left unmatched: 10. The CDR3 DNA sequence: TGTGCCACCAGTGACCATTCGGGACAGGACTTAGAGACCCAGTACTTC. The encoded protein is CATSDHSGQDLETQYF.

This CDR3 is CASFRAGGGYTF. The CDR3 DNA sequence: TGTGCCAGTTTTCGGGCAGGGGGCGGCTACACCTTC. This chain uses TRBV3-1 (or the pseudogene TRBV3-2) with TRBJ1-2; 8 nucleotides agree with TRBD1. The CDR3 consists of 12 residues. Germline lookup yields CDR1 LGHDT and CDR2 YNNKEL (reference sequence). Trimming cost V 9 bases and J 8 bases; bases outside gene matches: 8.

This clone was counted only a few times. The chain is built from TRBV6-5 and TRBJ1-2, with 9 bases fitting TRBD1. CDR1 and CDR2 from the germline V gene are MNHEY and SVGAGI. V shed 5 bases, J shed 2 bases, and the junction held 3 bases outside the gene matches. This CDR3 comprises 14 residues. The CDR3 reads CASSTTGGNYGYTF. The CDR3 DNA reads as TGTGCCAGCAGTACGACAGGGGGGAACTATGGCTACACCTTC.